Below, 30 T cell receptor beta chains from the same sample are listed, as sequenced in a study of T cell repertoires in aging, cancer and after chemotherapy. The template was genomic DNA from peripheral blood, not RNA. A mixed TRB-A/B primer pool amplified rearranged TRB by multiplex touch-down PCR. TCRdb re-derived calls from the multiplex PCR reads in MiXCR, one entry per CDR3 protein. The sample consists of around 2,700 distinct CDR3 sequences, under 30% of them appearing once. Input material: blood. The receptors shown here come from a human donor with a solid tumor.

This clonotype occurred a few times. The gene calls are TRBV7-2 and TRBJ2-4; TRBD1 matches 10 bases. Germline CDR1 SGHTA, CDR2 FQGNSA. The CDR3 runs 12 residues. J was trimmed by 11 bases and V by 3 bases; bases with no gene match: 1. The CDR3 DNA reads as TGTGCCAGCAGCTTGGACAGGGGGGTTCAGTACTTC. Translated: CASSLDRGVQYF.

In its sample, this clonotype is medium-sized. V gene TRBV7-6 combines with J gene TRBJ2-7; 9 bases are shared with TRBD1. This CDR3 contains 15 residues. From germline, CDR1 is SGHVS and CDR2 FNYEAQ. V shed 5 bases and J 6 bases; nucleotides not matched to a gene: 11. CDR3: CASSARRDRVGEQYF. The CDR3 bases are TGTGCCAGCAGCGCCCGCCGGGACAGGGTCGGCGAGCAGTACTTC.

By sample fraction, this clonotype is medium-sized (0.01 to 0.1%). The V and J genes are TRBV6-2 or TRBV6-3 and TRBJ2-1, with TRBD2 matching over 11 bases. CDR1 MNHEY and CDR2 SVGEGT come from the germline V gene. J gave up 2 bases and V 7 bases, and 10 bases lay outside the gene matches. This CDR3 is built from 17 residues. CDR3 region: CASTPVAGGPAYNEQFF. The CDR3 nucleotides read TGTGCCAGCACCCCAGTAGCGGGAGGGCCGGCCTACAATGAGCAGTTCTTC.

The V and J genes are TRBV7-9 and TRBJ2-6; tentatively, D is TRBD1 (5 bases). V gave up 1 base and J gave up 12 bases, with 7 bases separating them. Germline loops: CDR1 SEHNR, CDR2 FQNEAQ (reference sequence). The CDR3 has 12 amino acids. The chain's CDR3 is CASSLGDSVLTF. CDR3 DNA sequence: TGTGCCAGCAGCTTAGGAGACAGCGTCCTGACTTTC.

About this clonotype itself: The junction and the germline gene differ at one end; a read error may be behind it. The CDR3 bases are TGTGCCAGCAGCTTGACACCCACCGGACAGAACACTAAAGCTTTCTTT. The encoded protein is CASSLTPTGQNTKAFF. V is TRBV12-3 or TRBV12-4 and J is TRBJ1-1, with a possible D match to TRBD1 (6 bases). This CDR3 spans 16 amino acids.

Of note for this clonotype: A read error is possible here, since a much larger clone lies one base away. V usage is TRBV10-3 and J usage is TRBJ1-2; no clear D. Germline loops: CDR1 ENHRY, CDR2 SYGVKD. The CDR3 consists of 11 residues. CDR3 residues: CASSGGRGYTF. CDR3 sequence (DNA): TGTGCCAGCAGTGGAGGCAGGGGCTACACCTTC.

Points on this clonotype: The junction shows a germline mismatch at one end, possibly a read error. The chain carries TRBV5-4 and TRBJ1-5; D call uncertain. This CDR3 is 12 amino acids long. The germline V gene has CDR1 SGHNT and CDR2 YYREEE (reference sequence). CDR3 region: CASSLGNRPQHF. CDR3 sequence (DNA): TGTGCCAGCAGCTTGGGTAATCGGCCCCAGCATTTT. The complete variable domain, with remaining parts taken from reference TRBV5-4 and TRBJ1-5, reads ETGVTQSPTHLIKTRGQQVTLRCSSQSGHNTVSWYQQALGQGPQFIFQYYREEENGRGNFPPRFSGLQFPNYSSELNVNALELDDSALYLCASSLGNRPQHFGDGTRLSIL.

By share, this clonotype counts as medium-sized. The chain combines TRBV18 with TRBJ1-1; the match to TRBD1 covers 7 bases. The ends lost 1 base at V and 2 bases at J; junction bases unmatched: 7. The germline V gene has CDR1 KGHSH and CDR2 LQKENI. The CDR3 covers 16 residues. The DNA for the CDR3 is TGTGCCAGCTCACCACTTCGCCAGGGGGATAACACTGAAGCTTTCTTT. Protein product: CASSPLRQGDNTEAFF.

In its sample, this clonotype ranks as medium-sized (0.01 to 0.1%). The CDR3 bases are TGTGCCAGCAGGGTACGGGGGAGCTCCTACGAGCAGTACTTC. Protein product: CASRVRGSSYEQYF. The chain couples TRBV6-5 to TRBJ2-7; a possible D gene is TRBD2 (6 bases). The CDR3 contains 14 residues. CDR1 MNHEY and CDR2 SVGAGI come from the germline V gene. V was trimmed by 6 bases and J by 0 bases, leaving 12 bases between them.

This clonotype counts as large. The CDR3 reads CASSTPGGGLTGELFF. The CDR3 DNA reads as TGTGCCAGTAGTACCCCAGGGGGGGGGCTGACCGGGGAGCTGTTTTTT. The chain links TRBV19 to TRBJ2-2, with D tentatively TRBD1 or TRBD2 (7 bases each). Germline V gene data show CDR1 as LNHDA and CDR2 as SQIVND (reference sequence). Trimming took 4 bases from V and 5 from J, leaving 17 bases between them. CDR3 length: 16 amino acids.

By proportion, this clonotype is medium-sized (0.01 to 0.1%). The gene calls are TRBV7-6 and TRBJ1-1, with no clear D. Germline V gene sequence: CDR1 SGHVS, CDR2 FNYEAQ. The CDR3 extends over 13 amino acids. V dropped 5 bases and J dropped 0 bases, with 7 bases sitting between them. For the CDR3, the DNA is TGTGCCAGCAGCATAGATATGAACACTGAAGCTTTCTTT. Its protein is CASSIDMNTEAFF.

This clonotype qualifies as medium-sized (0.01 to 0.1%). The rearrangement joins TRBV6-2 or TRBV6-3 to TRBJ2-7; D is unclear. The CDR3 runs 12 residues. The ends were cut back, 5 bases at V and 3 bases at J, with 8 bases in the middle. Per the germline V gene, CDR1 is MNHEY and CDR2 is SVGEGT. CDR3 sequence (DNA): TGTGCCAGCAGTCCGAAGGACTACGAGCAGTACTTC. The encoded protein is CASSPKDYEQYF.

This clonotype qualifies as medium-sized. The chain couples TRBV30 to TRBJ2-1; 7 bases line up with TRBD1. Germline V gene sequence: CDR1 GTSNPN, CDR2 SVGIG (reference sequence). Unmatched junction bases numbered 9, after V lost 5 bases and J lost 5 bases. CDR3 length: 14 residues. CDR3 region: CAWDDRAKHNEQFF. The CDR3 bases are TGTGCCTGGGACGACAGGGCTAAACACAATGAGCAGTTCTTC. Full variable domain (remainder filled in from reference TRBV30 and TRBJ2-1): SQTIHQWPATLVQPVGSPLSLECTVEGTSNPNLYWYRQAAGRGLQLLFYSVGIGQISSEVPQNLSASRPQDRQFILSSKKLLLSDSGFYLCAWDDRAKHNEQFFGPGTRLTVL.

By share, this clonotype ranks as medium-sized (0.01 to 0.1%). The chain couples TRBV6-5 to TRBJ2-1; TRBD2 is a possible D gene (5 bases). Trimming took off 2 bases at V and 0 bases at J, with 17 bases between the two ends. The CDR3 length is 18 residues. Germline lookup yields CDR1 MNHEY and CDR2 SVGAGI. The CDR3 DNA reads as TGTGCCAGCAGTTACGACCCTAGCTATCGGGACTCCTACAATGAGCAGTTCTTC. Its translation: CASSYDPSYRDSYNEQFF.

V is TRBV12-3 or TRBV12-4 and J is TRBJ2-3; 8 bases agree with TRBD2. The CDR3 contains 17 residues. After removal of 5 bases from V and 1 base from J, the junction contained 11 bases not matched to a gene. CDR3 sequence (DNA): TGTGCCAGCAGTCCCAGCGGGAGAGGGACTGGCACAGATACGCAGTATTTT. It specifies CASSPSGRGTGTDTQYF.

In DNA, the CDR3 is TGTGCCAGCAGTACACTGGGCCCCTACAATGAGCAGTTCTTC. Protein product: CASSTLGPYNEQFF. The V call is TRBV27, the J call TRBJ2-1; D unresolved. This CDR3 is 14 amino acids long. Germline CDR1 reads MNHEY; CDR2 reads SMNVEV (reference sequence). V was cut by 5 bases and J by 2 bases, with 10 bases left in between.

The chain carries TRBV20-1 and TRBJ1-4, with D possibly being TRBD1 (6 bases). The CDR3 spans 15 residues. Per the germline V gene, CDR1 is DFQATT and CDR2 is SNEGSKA (reference sequence). V dropped 5 bases and J dropped 3 bases, with 16 bases sitting between them. The DNA of the CDR3 is TGCAGTGCTGGGGACAACCGGGTCGCTAATGAAAAACTGTTTTTT. Its translation is CSAGDNRVANEKLFF.

By share, this clonotype ranks as medium-sized. This sequence joins TRBV7-9 and TRBJ2-1, with 9 bases aligning to TRBD2. The J segment lost 7 bases and the V segment lost 3 bases, leaving 7 bases of the junction unmatched. CDR1 and CDR2 from the germline V gene are SEHNR and FQNEAQ (reference sequence). This CDR3 contains 15 residues. The CDR3, as DNA: TGTGCCAGCAGCTTTTTAGCGGGAGACCATAATGAGCAGTTCTTC. Translating it yields CASSFLAGDHNEQFF.

The chain links TRBV6-2 or TRBV6-3 to TRBJ2-1; 9 bases fit TRBD1. The CDR3 runs 19 residues. Germline lookup yields CDR1 MNHEY and CDR2 SVGEGT. The ends lost 2 bases at V and 0 bases at J; junction bases unmatched: 11. The CDR3 is CASSYPTGPGQGSYNEQFF. In DNA form, the CDR3 reads TGTGCCAGCAGTTACCCAACGGGTCCGGGACAGGGCTCCTACAATGAGCAGTTCTTC.

This clonotype turned up a few times. V and J are TRBV28 and TRBJ1-2; tentatively, D is TRBD1 (5 bases). Germline V CDR1 and CDR2: MDHEN, SYDVKM. The CDR3 consists of 13 residues. The germline V and J ends were trimmed by 10 bases and 7 bases, with 19 bases remaining between them. This chain's CDR3 is CATGLGGIGGYTF. For the CDR3, the DNA is TGTGCCACAGGGTTGGGGGGAATAGGTGGCTACACCTTC.

As concerns this clonotype: Compared with germline, one end of the junction differs, possibly owing to a read error. This chain links TRBV5-3 with TRBJ1-6; D might be TRBD1 (5 bases). TRBV5-3 is recorded as an ORF, its role being uncertain. This CDR3 region has 13 residues. The CDR3 spells CASSLGRDLPLHF. The CDR3 region has the DNA TGCGCCAGCAGCTTGGGCAGGGATTTACCCCTCCACTTT.

The chain is built from TRBV24-1 and TRBJ2-3; no definite D call. V was cut by 4 bases and J by 2 bases, with 12 bases left in between. CDR1 and CDR2 from the germline V gene are KGHDR and SFDVKD. The CDR3 has 15 amino acids. CDR3 sequence reads: CATSEVIENTDTQYF. The DNA for the CDR3 is TGTGCCACCAGTGAGGTCATAGAAAACACAGATACGCAGTATTTT.

V is TRBV11-2 and J is TRBJ1-1; D not resolved. CDR3 length: 13 amino acids. The V end was cut by 5 bases, the J end by 1 base, with 8 bases between. CDR1 SGHAT and CDR2 FQNNGV come from the germline V gene. CDR3 amino acids: CASSPTPNTEAFF. Written as DNA, the CDR3 is TGTGCCAGCAGCCCGACACCGAACACTGAAGCTTTCTTT.

Within the sample, this clonotype is medium-sized (0.01 to 0.1%). The chain links TRBV5-6 to TRBJ1-6, with TRBD1 as a possible D gene (5 bases). The CDR3 runs to 16 residues. V was cut by 4 bases and J by 11 bases, with 22 bases left in between. Germline V lookup: CDR1 SGHDT, CDR2 YYEEEE. For the CDR3, the DNA is TGTGCCAGCAGCCCGAGGGCCAACCCCTTAGGGGCACCCCTCCACTTT. As protein: CASSPRANPLGAPLHF.

The chain links TRBV30 to TRBJ1-1; D unresolved. Germline V gene sequence: CDR1 GTSNPN, CDR2 SVGIG (reference sequence). This CDR3 is built from 13 residues. V shed 3 bases and J shed 11 bases, with 19 bases lying between them. The CDR3 here is CAWRREGSGSAFF. DNA of the CDR3: TGTGCCTGGAGAAGGGAGGGAAGTGGATCGGCTTTCTTT.

This clonotype was detected only a few times. This chain links TRBV20-1 with TRBJ1-4, with 7 bases fitting TRBD1. Per germline, CDR1 DFQATT and CDR2 SNEGSKA (reference sequence). CDR3 size: 14 residues. J was trimmed by 4 bases and V by 6 bases; bases with no gene match: 8. Written as DNA, the CDR3 is TGCAGTGCGCGGACAGGAAGCCATAATGAAAAACTGTTTTTT. Translating it yields CSARTGSHNEKLFF.

Within the sample, this clonotype is large. V usage is TRBV19 and J usage is TRBJ2-7, with 8 bases fitting TRBD1. The trim removed 7 bases at V and 5 bases at J, leaving 7 bases unmatched. The CDR3 length is 13 residues. CDR1 is LNHDA, CDR2 SQIVND, per germline (reference sequence). The CDR3 protein is CASTRTGKNEQYF. In DNA form, the CDR3 reads TGTGCCAGTACCCGGACAGGGAAGAACGAGCAGTACTTC.

About this clonotype itself: This may stem from a read error, because a much larger clone lies one nucleotide away. This chain's CDR3 is CASSRGPQAGECEQYF. CDR3 DNA: TGTGCCAGCAGCCGGGGACCCCAAGCGGGAGAGTGCGAGCAGTACTTC. The rearrangement joins TRBV14 to TRBJ2-7; 8 bases agree with TRBD2. The CDR3 length is 16 residues. Germline loops: CDR1 SGHDN, CDR2 FVKESK. Trimming cost V 4 bases and J 6 bases; bases outside gene matches: 14. Drawing the rest from reference TRBV14 and TRBJ2-7, the complete variable domain is EAGVTQFPSHSVIEKGQTVTLRCDPISGHDNLYWYRRVMGKEIKFLLHFVKESKQDESGMPNNRFLAERTGGTYSTLKVQPAELEDSGVYFCASSRGPQAGECEQYFGPGTRLTVT.

In its sample, this clonotype ranks as medium-sized. This chain joins TRBV27 and TRBJ2-6, with D hard to call. The germline CDR1 and CDR2 sequences are MNHEY and SMNVEV (reference sequence). Deletions cut 3 bases from V and 1 base from J, with 1 base between. The CDR3 loop spans 13 amino acids. CDR3 sequence (DNA): TGTGCCAGCAGTTTTTCTGGGGCCAACGTCCTGACTTTC. It codes for CASSFSGANVLTF.

Relative to its sample, this clonotype is medium-sized. This rearrangement joins TRBV12-3 or TRBV12-4 to TRBJ2-1, with 8 bases fitting TRBD2. V lost 10 bases to trimming and J lost 5 bases; unmatched junction nucleotides: 19. This CDR3 comprises 17 residues. The chain's CDR3 is CATRPRTSRSNHNEQFF. In nucleotides, the CDR3 is TGTGCCACCCGCCCCCGGACTAGCAGGAGTAACCACAATGAGCAGTTCTTC.